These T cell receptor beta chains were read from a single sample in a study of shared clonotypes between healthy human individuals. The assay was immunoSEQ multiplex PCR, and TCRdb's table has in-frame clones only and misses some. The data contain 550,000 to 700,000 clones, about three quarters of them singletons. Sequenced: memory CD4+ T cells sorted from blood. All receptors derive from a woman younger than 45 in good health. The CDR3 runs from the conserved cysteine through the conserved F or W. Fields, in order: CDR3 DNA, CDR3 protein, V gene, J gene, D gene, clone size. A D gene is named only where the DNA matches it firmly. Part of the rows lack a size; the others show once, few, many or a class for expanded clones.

CDR3nt: TGCGCCAGCAGCCAAGAATCCAACGGGCCCCAGCATTTT
CDR3aa: CASSQESNGPQHF
v_gene: TRBV4-1
j_gene: TRBJ1-5
d_gene: .
abundance: .

CDR3nt: TGTGCCAGCCTAAAAGAACAAGGAAACACTGAAGCTTTCTTT
CDR3aa: CASLKEQGNTEAFF
v_gene: TRBV6-6
j_gene: TRBJ1-1
d_gene: .
abundance: once

CDR3nt: TGTGCCACCTTTAGCGGGAGAGAAGGCTACGAGCAGTACTTC
CDR3aa: CATFSGREGYEQYF
v_gene: TRBV15
j_gene: TRBJ2-7
d_gene: TRBD2
abundance: .

CDR3nt: TGCGCCAGCAGCCAAGGTGGAGACAGGCCGTATCGGCCCCAGCATTTT
CDR3aa: CASSQGGDRPYRPQHF
v_gene: TRBV4-1
j_gene: TRBJ1-5
d_gene: .
abundance: .

CDR3nt: TGTGCCAGTAGTATGTCTAACACTGAAGCTTTCTTT
CDR3aa: CASSMSNTEAFF
v_gene: TRBV19
j_gene: TRBJ1-1
d_gene: .
abundance: .

CDR3nt: TGTGCCAGCCTGGGACAGGGGCGTTCTGGCTACACCTTC
CDR3aa: CASLGQGRSGYTF
v_gene: TRBV27
j_gene: TRBJ1-2
d_gene: TRBD1
abundance: .

CDR3nt: TGTGCCAGTAGTAAATCACAGGGGAGGACTGAAGCTTTCTTT
CDR3aa: CASSKSQGRTEAFF
v_gene: TRBV19
j_gene: TRBJ1-1
d_gene: TRBD1
abundance: .

CDR3nt: TGCGCCAGCAGACGGACTAGCGGGAGGTTGGGTACGCAGTATTTT
CDR3aa: CASRRTSGRLGTQYF
v_gene: TRBV4-1
j_gene: TRBJ2-3
d_gene: TRBD2
abundance: .

CDR3nt: TGTGCCAGCCCGAAGGCAGGGGGCAGGAACACTGAAGCTTTCTTT
CDR3aa: CASPKAGGRNTEAFF
v_gene: TRBV6-1
j_gene: TRBJ1-1
d_gene: TRBD1
abundance: few

CDR3nt: TGTGCCAGCAGGGGGGACAGGGACAATCAGCCCCAGCATTTT
CDR3aa: CASRGDRDNQPQHF
v_gene: TRBV6-5
j_gene: TRBJ1-5
d_gene: TRBD1
abundance: .

CDR3nt: TGTGCCAGCAGCTTTCATGGGAACAGGGAGGGCTTTGAGCAGTTCTTC
CDR3aa: CASSFHGNREGFEQFF
v_gene: TRBV7-9
j_gene: TRBJ2-1
d_gene: .
abundance: once

CDR3nt: TGTGCCAGCAGCTTAGGAGGTCGAGGGCTCTCCGAGCAGTTCTTC
CDR3aa: CASSLGGRGLSEQFF
v_gene: TRBV7-3
j_gene: TRBJ2-1
d_gene: .
abundance: .

CDR3nt: TGTGCCAGTAGTATTCGTGGCGAGCAGTACTTC
CDR3aa: CASSIRGEQYF
v_gene: TRBV19
j_gene: TRBJ2-7
d_gene: .
abundance: .

CDR3nt: TGCGCCAGCAGTGGACAGGGGGACGAGCAGTACTTC
CDR3aa: CASSGQGDEQYF
v_gene: TRBV10-1
j_gene: TRBJ2-7
d_gene: TRBD1
abundance: .

CDR3nt: TGCGCCAGCAGCTCCACAGCGAGTGACTATGGCTACACCTTC
CDR3aa: CASSSTASDYGYTF
v_gene: TRBV5-1
j_gene: TRBJ1-2
d_gene: .
abundance: .

CDR3nt: TGCAGCGCTGTCCGACAGGGGGCTAACTATGGCTACACCTTC
CDR3aa: CSAVRQGANYGYTF
v_gene: TRBV29-1
j_gene: TRBJ1-2
d_gene: TRBD1
abundance: .

CDR3nt: TGTGCCAGCAGTATCAAAGAGACCCAGTACTTC
CDR3aa: CASSIKETQYF
v_gene: TRBV7-9
j_gene: TRBJ2-5
d_gene: .
abundance: .

CDR3nt: TGTGCCTGGGGGGCGGGAGGGGCAATTGGTGGCTACACCTTC
CDR3aa: CAWGAGGAIGGYTF
v_gene: TRBV30
j_gene: TRBJ1-2
d_gene: .
abundance: .

CDR3nt: TGTGCCAGCCAGAACGCTGGACAGGCCGGGGAGCTGTTTTTT
CDR3aa: CASQNAGQAGELFF
v_gene: TRBV18
j_gene: TRBJ2-2
d_gene: TRBD1
abundance: few

CDR3nt: TGTGCCAGCAGCTTTGCGGGCATTGAGCAGTTCTTC
CDR3aa: CASSFAGIEQFF
v_gene: TRBV7-2
j_gene: TRBJ2-1
d_gene: .
abundance: .

CDR3nt: TGTGCCAGCAGCTTATACCGGGGGGCAGGCTACGAGCAGTACTTC
CDR3aa: CASSLYRGAGYEQYF
v_gene: TRBV7-2
j_gene: TRBJ2-7
d_gene: .
abundance: .

CDR3nt: TGTGCCAGCAGCTTAGTTGGGCCCCCCACAGATACGCAGTATTTT
CDR3aa: CASSLVGPPTDTQYF
v_gene: TRBV11-1
j_gene: TRBJ2-3
d_gene: .
abundance: .

CDR3nt: TGCAGCGTGAAGACAGGGAGCGCTGAAGCTTTCTTT
CDR3aa: CSVKTGSAEAFF
v_gene: TRBV29-1
j_gene: TRBJ1-1
d_gene: TRBD1
abundance: .

CDR3nt: TGCAGCGTTGATGGACCGGCGGGTACCCAGTACTTC
CDR3aa: CSVDGPAGTQYF
v_gene: TRBV29-1
j_gene: TRBJ2-5
d_gene: .
abundance: .

CDR3nt: TGTGCCAGCAGTCCCTACGGGGCAGGGTCCTACAATGAGCAGTTCTTC
CDR3aa: CASSPYGAGSYNEQFF
v_gene: TRBV28
j_gene: TRBJ2-1
d_gene: .
abundance: few

CDR3nt: TGTGCCAGCAGTGACTTGCCGGCGGGAGAGAACAATGAGCAGTTCTTC
CDR3aa: CASSDLPAGENNEQFF
v_gene: TRBV25-1
j_gene: TRBJ2-1
d_gene: TRBD2
abundance: .

CDR3nt: TGCAGCGTTGAAGTTGGGGCCTCCTACAATGAGCAGTTCTTC
CDR3aa: CSVEVGASYNEQFF
v_gene: TRBV29-1
j_gene: TRBJ2-1
d_gene: .
abundance: .

CDR3nt: TGTGCCAGCAGTTACTCGGGGGAGGGCACAGATACGCAGTATTTT
CDR3aa: CASSYSGEGTDTQYF
v_gene: TRBV6-6
j_gene: TRBJ2-3
d_gene: .
abundance: .

CDR3nt: TGCAGCGGAGGGACTAGCGGGAGGTCAGATACGCAGTATTTT
CDR3aa: CSGGTSGRSDTQYF
v_gene: TRBV29-1
j_gene: TRBJ2-3
d_gene: TRBD2
abundance: .

CDR3nt: TGCAGCGTTGGAAGAGGGACAGGAAACACCATATATTTT
CDR3aa: CSVGRGTGNTIYF
v_gene: TRBV29-1
j_gene: TRBJ1-3
d_gene: .
abundance: .

CDR3nt: TGCGCCAGCAGCTCCGGGACAGGATTTAACTATGGCTACACCTTC
CDR3aa: CASSSGTGFNYGYTF
v_gene: TRBV5-1
j_gene: TRBJ1-2
d_gene: TRBD1
abundance: once

CDR3nt: TGTGCCAGCAGCCCCTCCGAGGGAGCAGAGGAAAAACTGTTTTTT
CDR3aa: CASSPSEGAEEKLFF
v_gene: TRBV28
j_gene: TRBJ1-4
d_gene: .
abundance: .

CDR3nt: TGTGCCAGCAGCTTCGGGCCCGCAGGGGTCGCAGATACGCAGTATTTT
CDR3aa: CASSFGPAGVADTQYF
v_gene: TRBV5-4
j_gene: TRBJ2-3
d_gene: .
abundance: once

CDR3nt: TGTGCCACCGGACTAGCATCTTCAGATACGCAGTATTTT
CDR3aa: CATGLASSDTQYF
v_gene: TRBV7-9
j_gene: TRBJ2-3
d_gene: TRBD2
abundance: .

CDR3nt: TGTGCCAGCAGCACGGACCTCGAATCGGGTGGCTACACCTTC
CDR3aa: CASSTDLESGGYTF
v_gene: TRBV5-4
j_gene: TRBJ1-2
d_gene: .
abundance: .

CDR3nt: TGTGCCAGCAGCCAAGGGGGACTAGCGTCCCCCACCGGGGAGCTGTTTTTT
CDR3aa: CASSQGGLASPTGELFF
v_gene: TRBV7-9
j_gene: TRBJ2-2
d_gene: TRBD2
abundance: .

CDR3nt: TGTGCCAGCAGGGGGCAGGGCTCCTACGAGCAGTACTTC
CDR3aa: CASRGQGSYEQYF
v_gene: TRBV27
j_gene: TRBJ2-7
d_gene: .
abundance: .

CDR3nt: TGTGCCAGCAGCTCAAAGGTGGGTTTGAACACTGAAGCTTTCTTT
CDR3aa: CASSSKVGLNTEAFF
v_gene: TRBV5-6
j_gene: TRBJ1-1
d_gene: .
abundance: .

CDR3nt: TGTGCCAGCAGTGATTTTGGTGGGACTGAAAAACTGTTTTTT
CDR3aa: CASSDFGGTEKLFF
v_gene: TRBV6-1
j_gene: TRBJ1-4
d_gene: .
abundance: .

CDR3nt: TGTGCCAGCAGCTACCTAGGACAGGCCACTAACTATGGCTACACCTTC
CDR3aa: CASSYLGQATNYGYTF
v_gene: TRBV5-5
j_gene: TRBJ1-2
d_gene: TRBD1
abundance: .

CDR3nt: TGCGCCAGCAGCAAGGGACTAGCGGGAGATTTCGGGAATGAGCAGTTCTTC
CDR3aa: CASSKGLAGDFGNEQFF
v_gene: TRBV5-1
j_gene: TRBJ2-1
d_gene: TRBD2
abundance: few

CDR3nt: TGCGCCAGCAGCTTTCAAGGGGACAGGGCAGATACGCAGTATTTT
CDR3aa: CASSFQGDRADTQYF
v_gene: TRBV5-1
j_gene: TRBJ2-3
d_gene: TRBD1
abundance: .

CDR3nt: TGTGCCAGCAGCCTACGTGACAGGGGATCCTACGAGCAGTACTTC
CDR3aa: CASSLRDRGSYEQYF
v_gene: TRBV14
j_gene: TRBJ2-7
d_gene: TRBD1
abundance: .